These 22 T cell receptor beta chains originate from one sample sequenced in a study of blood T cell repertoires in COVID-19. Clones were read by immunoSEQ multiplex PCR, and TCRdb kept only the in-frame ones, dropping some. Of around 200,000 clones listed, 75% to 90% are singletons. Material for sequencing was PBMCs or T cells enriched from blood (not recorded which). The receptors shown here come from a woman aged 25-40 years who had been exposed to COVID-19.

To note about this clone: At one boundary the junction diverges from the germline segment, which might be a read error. This chain's CDR3 is CASSNLAGSTDTQYF. The CDR3, as DNA: TGTGCTAGCAGCAACCTAGCGGGGAGCACAGATACGCAGTATTTT. The V and J genes are TRBV7-7 and TRBJ2-3, with TRBD2 matching 9 bases. The germline CDR1 and CDR2 sequences are SSHAT and FNYEAQ (reference sequence). The CDR3 is 15 amino acids.

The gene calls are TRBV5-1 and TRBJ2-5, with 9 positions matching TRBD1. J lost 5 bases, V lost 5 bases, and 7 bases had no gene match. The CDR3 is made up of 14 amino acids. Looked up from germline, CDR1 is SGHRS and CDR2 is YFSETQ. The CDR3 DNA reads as TGCGCCAGCAGAAAACAGGGGGCGGGTGAGACCCAGTACTTC. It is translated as CASRKQGAGETQYF.

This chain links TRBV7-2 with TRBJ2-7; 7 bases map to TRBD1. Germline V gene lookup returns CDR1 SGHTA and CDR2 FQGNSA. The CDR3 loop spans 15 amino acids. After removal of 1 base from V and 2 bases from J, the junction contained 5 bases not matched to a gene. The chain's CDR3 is CASSLDRGQTYEQYF. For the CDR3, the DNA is TGTGCCAGCAGCTTAGACAGGGGCCAAACCTACGAGCAGTACTTC.

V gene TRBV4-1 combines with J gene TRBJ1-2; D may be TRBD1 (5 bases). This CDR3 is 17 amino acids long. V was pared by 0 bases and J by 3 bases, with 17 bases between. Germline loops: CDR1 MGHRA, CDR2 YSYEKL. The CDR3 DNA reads TGCGCCAGCAGCCAAGAAGAAACCGGCAGGGTGGACTATGGCTACACCTTC. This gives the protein CASSQEETGRVDYGYTF.

For the CDR3, the DNA is TGTGCCAGCTCACCATTCAGGGAAGAGACCCAGTACTTC. It codes for CASSPFREETQYF. The chain joins TRBV18 to TRBJ2-5, with a weak D call TRBD1 (5 bases). The germline CDR1 and CDR2 sequences are KGHSH and LQKENI. The CDR3 runs 13 residues. The V end lost 2 bases, the J end lost 3 bases, and 7 bases lay between the germline ends.

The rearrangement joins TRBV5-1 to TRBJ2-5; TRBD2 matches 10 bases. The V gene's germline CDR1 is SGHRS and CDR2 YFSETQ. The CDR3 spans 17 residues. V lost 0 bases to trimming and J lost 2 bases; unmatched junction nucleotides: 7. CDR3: CASSLVPTSGSQETQYF. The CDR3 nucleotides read TGCGCCAGCAGCTTGGTCCCGACTAGCGGGTCACAAGAGACCCAGTACTTC.

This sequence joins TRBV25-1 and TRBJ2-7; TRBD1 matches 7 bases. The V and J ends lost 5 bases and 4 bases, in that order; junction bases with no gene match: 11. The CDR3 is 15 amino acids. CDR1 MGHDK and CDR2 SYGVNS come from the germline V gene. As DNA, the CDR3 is TGTGCCAGCAGTAAATGGGAAGGGGGCTCGTACGAGCAGTACTTC. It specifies CASSKWEGGSYEQYF.

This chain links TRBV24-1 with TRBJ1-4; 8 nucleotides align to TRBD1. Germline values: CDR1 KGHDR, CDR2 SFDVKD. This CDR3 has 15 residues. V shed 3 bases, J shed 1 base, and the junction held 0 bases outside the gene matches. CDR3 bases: TGTGCCACCAGTGATGGGACAGGAACTAATGAAAAACTGTTTTTT. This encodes CATSDGTGTNEKLFF.

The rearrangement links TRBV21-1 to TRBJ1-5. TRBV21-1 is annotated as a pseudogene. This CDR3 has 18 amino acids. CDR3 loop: CASSLKRRGGHRNQPQHF. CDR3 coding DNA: TGTGCCAGCAGCTTGAAGCGCCGGGGGGGGCATCGGAATCAGCCCCAGCATTTT.

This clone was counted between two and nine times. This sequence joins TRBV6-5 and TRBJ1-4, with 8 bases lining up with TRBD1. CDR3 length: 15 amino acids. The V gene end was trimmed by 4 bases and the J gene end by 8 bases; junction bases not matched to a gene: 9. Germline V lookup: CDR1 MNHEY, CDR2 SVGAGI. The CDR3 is CASSSGQGRREKLFF. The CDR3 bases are TGTGCCAGCAGTTCAGGACAGGGTCGTAGAGAAAAACTGTTTTTT.

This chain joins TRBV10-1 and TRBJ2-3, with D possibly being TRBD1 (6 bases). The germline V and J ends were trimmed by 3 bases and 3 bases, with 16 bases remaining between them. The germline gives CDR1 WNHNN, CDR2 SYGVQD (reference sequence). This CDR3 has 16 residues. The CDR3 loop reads CASSERSTQGTDTQYF. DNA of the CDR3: TGCGCCAGCAGTGAAAGGTCTACCCAGGGGACAGATACGCAGTATTTT.

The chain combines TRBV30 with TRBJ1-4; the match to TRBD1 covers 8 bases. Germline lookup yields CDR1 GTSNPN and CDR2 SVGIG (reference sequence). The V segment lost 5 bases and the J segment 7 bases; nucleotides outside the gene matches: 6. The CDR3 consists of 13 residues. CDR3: CAWGTGGSEKLFF. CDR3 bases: TGTGCCTGGGGAACAGGGGGGAGTGAAAAACTGTTTTTT.

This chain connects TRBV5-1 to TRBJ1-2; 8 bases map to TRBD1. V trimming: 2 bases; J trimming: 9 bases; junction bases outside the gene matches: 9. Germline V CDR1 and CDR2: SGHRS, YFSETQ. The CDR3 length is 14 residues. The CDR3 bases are TGCGCCAGCAGCTTTGCGCCGGGACAGGACAGCTACACCTTC. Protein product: CASSFAPGQDSYTF.

DNA of the CDR3: TGCGCCAGCAGCAAGGACAGGGCTGGAAACACCATATATTTT. Translated: CASSKDRAGNTIYF. This rearrangement joins TRBV5-1 to TRBJ1-3; 8 nucleotides line up with TRBD1. Per the germline V gene, CDR1 is SGHRS and CDR2 is YFSETQ. The V and J ends lost 4 bases and 2 bases, in that order; junction bases with no gene match: 2. The CDR3 is 14 residues long. Supplemented by reference TRBV5-1 and TRBJ1-3, the full variable domain reads KAGVTQTPRYLIKTRGQQVTLSCSPISGHRSVSWYQQTPGQGLQFLFEYFSETQRNKGNFPGRFSGRQFSNSRSEMNVSTLELGDSALYLCASSKDRAGNTIYFGEGSWLTVV.

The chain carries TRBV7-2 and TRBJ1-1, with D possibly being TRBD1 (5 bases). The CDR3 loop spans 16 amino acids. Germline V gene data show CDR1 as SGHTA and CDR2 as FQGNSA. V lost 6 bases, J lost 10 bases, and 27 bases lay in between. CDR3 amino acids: CASSSGAGTEPWGAFF. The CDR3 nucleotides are TGTGCCAGCAGTTCTGGGGCCGGGACTGAGCCTTGGGGAGCTTTCTTT.

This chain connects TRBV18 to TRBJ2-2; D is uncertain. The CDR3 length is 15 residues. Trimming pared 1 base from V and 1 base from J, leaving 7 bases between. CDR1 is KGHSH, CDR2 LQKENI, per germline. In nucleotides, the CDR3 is TGTGCCAGCTCACCACGTCAGGAGAACACCGGGGAGCTGTTTTTT. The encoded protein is CASSPRQENTGELFF.

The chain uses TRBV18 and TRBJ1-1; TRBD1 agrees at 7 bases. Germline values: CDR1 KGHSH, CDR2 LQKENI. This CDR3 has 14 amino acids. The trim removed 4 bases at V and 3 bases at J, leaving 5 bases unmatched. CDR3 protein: CASSLTGEDTEAFF. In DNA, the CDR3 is TGTGCCAGCTCACTAACAGGGGAGGACACTGAAGCTTTCTTT.

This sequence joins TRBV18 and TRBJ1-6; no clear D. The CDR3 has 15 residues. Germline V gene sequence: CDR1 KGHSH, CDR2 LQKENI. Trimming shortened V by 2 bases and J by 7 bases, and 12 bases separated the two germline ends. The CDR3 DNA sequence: TGTGCCAGCTCACCAATGAGTGGGGAGAATTCACCCCTCCACTTT. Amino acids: CASSPMSGENSPLHF.

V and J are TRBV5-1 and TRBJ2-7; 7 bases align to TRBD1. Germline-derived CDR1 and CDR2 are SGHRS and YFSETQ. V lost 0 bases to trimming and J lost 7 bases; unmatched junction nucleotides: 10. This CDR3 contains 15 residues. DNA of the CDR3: TGCGCCAGCAGCTTGGTTGGGACAGCTTATGATGAGCAGTACTTC. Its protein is CASSLVGTAYDEQYF.

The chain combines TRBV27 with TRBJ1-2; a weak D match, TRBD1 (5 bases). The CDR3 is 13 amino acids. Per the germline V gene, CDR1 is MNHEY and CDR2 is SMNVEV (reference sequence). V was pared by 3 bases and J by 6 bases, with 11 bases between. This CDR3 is CASSFQGANGYTF. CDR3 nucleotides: TGTGCCAGCAGTTTCCAGGGCGCAAATGGCTACACCTTC.

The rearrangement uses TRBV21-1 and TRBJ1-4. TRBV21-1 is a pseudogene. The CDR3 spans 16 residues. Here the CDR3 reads CASSKDLHRANEKLFF. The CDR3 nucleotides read TGTGCCAGCAGCAAAGATTTACATCGGGCTAATGAAAAACTGTTTTTT.

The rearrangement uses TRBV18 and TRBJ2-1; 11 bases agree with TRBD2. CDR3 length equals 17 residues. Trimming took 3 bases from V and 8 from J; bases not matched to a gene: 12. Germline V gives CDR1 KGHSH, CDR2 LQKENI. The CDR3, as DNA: TGTGCCAGCTCACCGAACCCCAATAGCGGGGGGGCTGATGAGCAGTTCTTC. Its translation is CASSPNPNSGGADEQFF.